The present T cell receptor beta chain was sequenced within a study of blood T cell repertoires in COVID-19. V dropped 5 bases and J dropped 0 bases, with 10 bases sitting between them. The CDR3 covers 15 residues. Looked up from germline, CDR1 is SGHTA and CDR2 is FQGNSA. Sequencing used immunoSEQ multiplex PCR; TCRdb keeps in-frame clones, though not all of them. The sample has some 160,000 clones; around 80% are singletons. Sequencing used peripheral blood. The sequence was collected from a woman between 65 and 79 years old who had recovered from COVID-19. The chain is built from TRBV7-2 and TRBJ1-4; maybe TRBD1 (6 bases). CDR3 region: CASSLDRTTNEKLFF. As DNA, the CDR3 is TGTGCCAGCAGCCTCGACAGGACAACTAATGAAAAACTGTTTTTT.